Below are 21 T cell receptor beta chains sequenced from a single sample in a study of identical twins. MiXCR was run by TCRdb on the 5' RACE reads, yielding one entry per CDR3 protein. The sample carries 150,000 or so distinct CDR3 sequences, approximately 4% recorded once. Sequenced sample: memory T cells sorted from blood. The receptors were gathered from a man aged 18 to 35 in good health.

This clonotype was detected many times. The J gene is TRBJ1-5, the V gene TRBV29-1, with a weak D call TRBD1 (5 bases). This CDR3 region has 13 residues. Trimming removed 6 bases from V and 2 bases from J, with 11 bases in between. In germline, CDR1 is SQVTM, CDR2 ANQGSEA. CDR3 loop: CSVQGHGNQPQHF. DNA of the CDR3: TGCAGCGTCCAGGGTCATGGCAATCAGCCCCAGCATTTT.

This clonotype was detected a few times. The chain recombines TRBV4-3 with TRBJ1-2; 7 nucleotides match TRBD1. The V and J ends lost 0 bases and 5 bases, in that order; junction bases with no gene match: 3. This CDR3 is 14 amino acids long. Germline CDR1 LGHNA, CDR2 YSLEER. This chain's CDR3 is CASSQDQGGYGYTF. CDR3 bases: TGCGCCAGCAGCCAAGATCAGGGGGGATATGGCTACACCTTC.

This clonotype was seen at least ten times. The chain recombines TRBV6-4 with TRBJ2-1; TRBD1 might be the D (6 bases). The CDR3 contains 13 residues. Trimming took 5 bases from V and 2 from J, leaving 7 bases between them. Germline V CDR1 and CDR2: MRHNA, SNTAGT. CDR3 DNA: TGTGCCAGCAGTCGGGACACCTACAATGAGCAGTTCTTC. The encoded protein is CASSRDTYNEQFF.

Ten or more counts support this clonotype. In DNA form, the CDR3 reads TGTGCCAGCAGCTTAACAGGGTCGGAGGGCACTGAAGCTTTCTTT. This encodes CASSLTGSEGTEAFF. This chain uses TRBV7-3 with TRBJ1-1, with D uncertain. Deletions cut 0 bases from V and 4 bases from J, with 12 bases between. The CDR3 runs 15 residues. Germline V gene lookup returns CDR1 SGHTA and CDR2 FQGTGA.

This clonotype has at least ten counts. This rearrangement joins TRBV20-1 to TRBJ1-1; no reliable D call. With 4 bases removed from V and 1 base from J, the gap between germline ends came to 10 bases. Per germline, CDR1 DFQATT and CDR2 SNEGSKA (reference sequence). The CDR3 loop spans 13 amino acids. The CDR3 sequence: CSATVAANTEAFF. In nucleotides, the CDR3 is TGCAGTGCTACCGTGGCTGCGAACACTGAAGCTTTCTTT.

This clonotype was seen many times. CDR3 in amino acids: CASSLFGRGSGYTF. The CDR3 DNA sequence: TGTGCCAGCAGTTTATTCGGCAGGGGGAGCGGCTACACCTTC. The chain uses TRBV27 and TRBJ1-2; 7 nucleotides match TRBD1. The trim removed 1 base at V and 8 bases at J, leaving 7 bases unmatched. Per the germline V gene, CDR1 is MNHEY and CDR2 is SMNVEV (reference sequence). CDR3 length equals 14 residues.

This clonotype was seen repeatedly, ten times or more. V gene TRBV13 combines with J gene TRBJ1-2; 11 bases are shared with TRBD1. Trimming took 5 bases from V and 14 from J; bases not matched to a gene: 10. The CDR3 is 13 amino acids. Germline V gene data show CDR1 as PRHDT and CDR2 as FYEKMQ (reference sequence). The CDR3 DNA reads TGTGCCAGCAGCACCTCCCGGGACAGGGGGATGACCTTC. Its translation: CASSTSRDRGMTF.

This clonotype was observed at least ten times. The CDR3 is CASSQDGTSGRDSYNEQFF. Here the CDR3 DNA reads TGCGCCAGCAGCCAAGATGGGACTAGCGGGAGGGACTCCTACAATGAGCAGTTCTTC. This chain joins TRBV4-3 and TRBJ2-1; TRBD2 matches 16 bases. CDR1 and CDR2 (germline): LGHNA, YSLEER. This CDR3 region has 19 residues. V gave up 0 bases and J gave up 0 bases; unmatched junction bases: 2.

This clonotype has ten or more counts. This sequence joins TRBV20-1 and TRBJ1-4, with D uncertain. V lost 4 bases to trimming and J lost 3 bases, with 15 bases between them. CDR1 and CDR2 (germline): DFQATT, SNEGSKA (reference sequence). The CDR3 is 15 residues long. The CDR3 region is CSATRPKHSNEKLFF. CDR3 nucleotide sequence: TGCAGTGCTACCCGTCCAAAACACTCTAATGAAAAACTGTTTTTT.

This clonotype was counted only a few times. The chain has TRBV6-5 and TRBJ2-6; D is perhaps TRBD2 (5 bases). V lost 0 bases to trimming and J lost 0 bases, with 9 bases between them. The CDR3 sequence is 17 residues long. CDR1 and CDR2 (germline): MNHEY, SVGAGI. Written as DNA, the CDR3 is TGTGCCAGCAGTTACTCGATTGGGAGCTCTGGGGCCAACGTCCTGACTTTC. Amino acids: CASSYSIGSSGANVLTF.

This clonotype was seen many times. V gene TRBV20-1 combines with J gene TRBJ2-5, with TRBD1 matching over 7 bases. Germline CDR1 DFQATT, CDR2 SNEGSKA (reference sequence). J gave up 0 bases and V 5 bases, and 3 bases lay outside the gene matches. This CDR3 comprises 13 residues. CDR3 sequence reads: CSALGQYQETQYF. The CDR3 DNA reads as TGCAGTGCTTTGGGACAGTACCAAGAGACCCAGTACTTC.

This clonotype was counted many times. The V gene is TRBV28, the J gene TRBJ2-3; 11 nucleotides line up with TRBD2. The V gene end was trimmed by 5 bases and the J gene end by 5 bases; junction bases not matched to a gene: 6. In germline, CDR1 is MDHEN, CDR2 SYDVKM. The CDR3 length is 15 residues. This CDR3 reads CASSTLAGGIDTQYF. CDR3 nucleotide sequence: TGTGCCAGCAGTACTCTAGCGGGAGGAATAGATACGCAGTATTTT.

This clonotype was seen at least ten times. The chain employs TRBV11-1 and TRBJ2-1; the match to TRBD2 covers 7 bases. Germline CDR1 and CDR2: SGHAT and FQDESV (reference sequence). The CDR3 totals 15 residues. Unmatched junction bases numbered 8, after V lost 6 bases and J lost 3 bases. The CDR3 here is CASRLTPGGYNEQFF. The CDR3 DNA sequence: TGTGCCAGCAGGCTCACCCCGGGGGGCTACAATGAGCAGTTCTTC. The variable domain in full, completed from reference TRBV11-1 and TRBJ2-1, reads EAEVAQSPRYKITEKSQAVAFWCDPISGHATLYWYRQILGQGPELLVQFQDESVVDDSQLPKDRFSAERLKGVDSTLKIQPAELGDSAMYLCASRLTPGGYNEQFFGPGTRLTVL.

This rearrangement joins TRBV30 to TRBJ1-5; D remains ambiguous. This CDR3 comprises 13 residues. Between the trimmed V and J ends, which lost 0 bases and 5 bases, there was a span of 8 bases. CDR1 and CDR2 (germline): GTSNPN, SVGIG (reference sequence). CDR3 nucleotides: TGTGCCTGGAGTGTTCAGACTTATCAGCCCCAGCATTTT. It codes for CAWSVQTYQPQHF.

This clonotype came up a few times. The rearrangement uses TRBV10-3 and TRBJ2-3; perhaps TRBD1 as D (5 bases). This CDR3 has 14 amino acids. Trimming removed 10 bases at V and 1 base at J, with 15 bases between. CDR1 is ENHRY, CDR2 SYGVKD, per germline. CDR3 region: CATRTTQGTDTQYF. The CDR3 coding sequence is TGTGCCACCCGGACAACTCAGGGCACAGATACGCAGTATTTT.

This clonotype was detected many times. This chain links TRBV5-5 with TRBJ2-5; TRBD2 matches at 9 bases. Germline V CDR1 and CDR2: SGHKS, YYEKEE (reference sequence). Germline trimming cut 5 bases from V and 2 bases from J; bases unmatched to any gene: 13. The CDR3 has 17 residues. CDR3 protein: CASRRTLAGLGQETQYF. CDR3 in DNA: TGTGCCAGCAGACGGACCCTAGCGGGATTAGGTCAAGAGACCCAGTACTTC.

This clonotype was detected ten times or more. The gene calls are TRBV7-8 and TRBJ2-3; D unclear. Germline V gene data show CDR1 as SGHVS and CDR2 as FQNEAQ. This CDR3 has 13 amino acids. Trimming left V 3 bases short and J 9 bases short, with 13 bases between. The CDR3 DNA follows: TGTGCCAGCAGCTTGGGGTTCGAAGGAACGCAGTATTTT. It yields the protein CASSLGFEGTQYF.

This clonotype was seen repeatedly, ten times or more. The chain joins TRBV7-9 to TRBJ2-5; 10 nucleotides align to TRBD2. The CDR3 has 15 amino acids. V gave up 5 bases and J gave up 9 bases; unmatched junction bases: 12. Germline V CDR1 and CDR2: SEHNR, FQNEAQ (reference sequence). CDR3 sequence reads: CASSPGLAETSAQYF. The CDR3 DNA sequence: TGTGCCAGCAGCCCTGGACTAGCGGAGACTTCGGCCCAGTACTTC. The complete variable domain, with remaining parts taken from reference TRBV7-9 and TRBJ2-5, reads DTGVSQNPRHKITKRGQNVTFRCDPISEHNRLYWYRQTLGQGPEFLTYFQNEAQLEKSRLLSDRFSAERPKGSFSTLEIQRTEQGDSAMYLCASSPGLAETSAQYFGPGTRLLVL.

Note on this clonotype: Since a much larger clone is just one base distant, this may be a read error. The chain uses TRBV5-1 and TRBJ2-1; a weak D match, TRBD2 (6 bases). This CDR3 has 14 residues. Germline CDR1 is SGHRS and CDR2 is YFSETQ. The CDR3 is CASSLEDYSNERFF. The CDR3 nucleotides are TGCGCCAGCAGCTTGGAGGACTATAGCAATGAGCGGTTCTTC.

This clonotype was recorded many times. The genes are TRBV9 and TRBJ2-4; 9 nucleotides match TRBD1. Trimming at V came to 3 bases and at J to 5 bases, leaving 6 bases not matched to a gene. There are 15 residues in the CDR3. CDR1 SGDLS and CDR2 YYNGEE come from the germline V gene. The CDR3: CASSGGTGGQNIQYF. CDR3 nucleotide sequence: TGTGCCAGCAGCGGAGGAACAGGGGGCCAAAACATTCAGTACTTC.

This clonotype was found many times. V and J are TRBV9 and TRBJ2-5, with 9 bases matching TRBD1. There are 17 residues in the CDR3. The germline gives CDR1 SGDLS, CDR2 YYNGEE. Unmatched junction bases numbered 11, after V lost 0 bases and J lost 5 bases. The chain's CDR3 is CASSVGTGVRYGETQYF. CDR3 bases: TGTGCCAGCAGCGTAGGGACAGGGGTTCGTTATGGGGAGACCCAGTACTTC.